This T cell receptor beta chain was captured in a study of blood T cell repertoires in COVID-19. Study background: Researchers got acute and convalescent COVID-19 samples from the United States, Italy and Spain.

Germline assignment: CDR1 LNHDA and CDR2 SQIVND (reference sequence). The V and J ends lost 5 bases and 2 bases respectively, with 13 bases between them. CDR3 length equals 14 residues. Recruitment covered about two dozen US areas and drew participants whose ages spanned roughly 18 to 89 years. Cohort placement rested on clinical history that participants reported themselves. Exposed study participants had met a COVID-19 case within 2 weeks before entry. Data came from immunoSEQ multiplex PCR; TCRdb stores just in-frame clones and leaves some out. The top ten clones hold more than 4% of a sample with about 200,000 clones, around nine tenths of them seen once.

What was sequenced was PBMCs or T cells enriched from blood (not recorded which). The clonotype originates from a woman aged 25 to 39 who had been exposed to COVID-19. The chain couples TRBV19 to TRBJ2-7; D call uncertain. The CDR3 sequence: CASSWAGGPYEQYF. The CDR3 nucleotides read TGTGCCAGTAGTTGGGCAGGTGGGCCCTACGAGCAGTACTTC.